The 17 T cell receptor beta chains listed next were all sequenced from one sample in a study of PD-1 blockade in classical Hodgkin lymphoma. Stated time point: cycle 4 day 1 (C4D1), after 6 weeks of nivolumab. Every patient had relapsed following autologous stem cell transplantation, and cohorts differed in brentuximab vedotin exposure. Method: immunoSEQ multiplex PCR; TCRdb's copy keeps in-frame clones and lacks some. The sample shows approximately 41,000 clones, just over 65% of them seen only once. This sample comprised peripheral blood mononuclear cells (PBMCs), obtained before the fourth cycle of nivolumab. The receptors shown here come from a human donor with classical Hodgkin lymphoma.

This clone was detected a few times. This chain links TRBV21-1 with TRBJ1-2; the D call TRBD1 from the table was never checked on the DNA. TRBV21-1 is shown as a pseudogene. There are 19 residues in the CDR3. CDR3 sequence reads: CASSNESARWQGPNYGYTF. CDR3 bases: TGTGCCAGCAGCAACGAATCCGCCCGGTGGCAGGGGCCGAACTATGGCTACACCTTC.

This clone was seen a handful of times. This chain links TRBV7-6 with TRBJ2-7; D might be TRBD2 (6 bases). Between the trimmed V and J ends, which lost 1 base and 6 bases, there was a span of 19 bases. Germline V gene sequence: CDR1 SGHVS, CDR2 FNYEAQ. CDR3 length: 16 residues. DNA of the CDR3: TGTGCCAGCAGCTTAGATCCGGGAGCCACATTGGCCGAGCAGTACTTC. Translated: CASSLDPGATLAEQYF.

The gene calls are TRBV7-8 and TRBJ1-5; TRBD1 might be the D (5 bases). The CDR3 length is 14 residues. Germline V gene data show CDR1 as SGHVS and CDR2 as FQNEAQ. V was shortened by 5 bases and J by 4 bases, with 12 bases between the two germline ends. As DNA, the CDR3 is TGTGCCAGCAGCCCGGACAACCGAAATCAGCCCCAGCATTTT. Translating gives CASSPDNRNQPQHF.

By proportion, this clone is medium-sized. This sequence joins TRBV28 and TRBJ2-5; D may be TRBD2 (5 bases). Germline-derived CDR1 and CDR2 are MDHEN and SYDVKM. V dropped 2 bases and J dropped 1 base, with 14 bases sitting between them. CDR3 length: 16 residues. Written as DNA, the CDR3 is TGTGCCAGCAGTTTAGGAGGAGTTGGCAGCCAAGAGACCCAGTACTTC. It codes for CASSLGGVGSQETQYF. The variable domain in full, with the rest retrieved from reference TRBV28 and TRBJ2-5, is DVKVTQSSRYLVKRTGEKVFLECVQDMDHENMFWYRQDPGLGLRLIYFSYDVKMKEKGDIPEGYSVSREKKERFSLILESASTNQTSMYLCASSLGGVGSQETQYFGPGTRLLVL.

There are many counts of this clone. The gene calls are TRBV18 and TRBJ2-7; TRBD2 matches at 7 bases. Germline CDR1 KGHSH, CDR2 LQKENI. This CDR3 has 15 amino acids. J lost 1 base, V lost 1 base, and 4 bases had no gene match. CDR3 residues: CASSPREGRSYEQYF. The CDR3 nucleotides read TGTGCCAGCTCACCACGGGAGGGGAGGTCCTACGAGCAGTACTTC.

The J gene is TRBJ2-5, the V gene TRBV6-1; D perhaps matches TRBD1 (6 bases). There are 13 residues in the CDR3. V lost 4 bases to trimming and J lost 5 bases, with 11 bases between them. Germline V CDR1 and CDR2: MNHNS, SASEGT. The chain's CDR3 is CASSVQGWETQYF. The CDR3 DNA sequence: TGTGCCAGCAGTGTACAGGGTTGGGAGACCCAGTACTTC.

This rearrangement joins TRBV28 to TRBJ2-3, with D perhaps TRBD1 (6 bases). This CDR3 comprises 15 residues. Germline CDR1 MDHEN, CDR2 SYDVKM. V was pared by 5 bases and J by 0 bases, with 12 bases between. The CDR3 spells CASSPQDRSTDTQYF. For the CDR3, the DNA is TGTGCCAGCAGTCCACAGGACAGAAGCACAGATACGCAGTATTTT.

This chain joins TRBV28 and TRBJ1-5; D unresolved. Per germline, CDR1 MDHEN and CDR2 SYDVKM. V was trimmed by 7 bases and J by 6 bases, leaving 13 bases between them. The CDR3 spans 13 residues. DNA for the CDR3: TGTGCCAGCAAAGGTGAGGTCGGTCAGCCCCAGCATTTT. Protein sequence: CASKGEVGQPQHF.

V usage is TRBV19 and J usage is TRBJ2-2, with D unresolved. This CDR3 spans 14 amino acids. Germline-derived CDR1 and CDR2 are LNHDA and SQIVND (reference sequence). The V gene lost 1 base and the J gene lost 8 bases, with 11 bases spanning the gap. The CDR3: CASSIVVLDGELFF. The DNA for the CDR3 is TGTGCCAGTAGTATAGTGGTCTTGGATGGGGAGCTGTTTTTT.

The chain uses TRBV5-1 and TRBJ2-1; D ambiguous. V lost 0 bases to trimming and J lost 8 bases, with 6 bases between them. This CDR3 region has 12 residues. Per germline, CDR1 SGHRS and CDR2 YFSETQ. The CDR3 sequence is CASSLEWYEQFF. In DNA form, the CDR3 reads TGCGCCAGCAGCTTGGAATGGTATGAGCAGTTCTTC.

The chain joins TRBV5-6 to TRBJ1-4, with TRBD1 matching 7 bases. V dropped 3 bases and J dropped 5; count of bases not matched to a gene: 16. The germline CDR1 and CDR2 sequences are SGHDT and YYEEEE. This CDR3 comprises 18 residues. The CDR3 loop is CASSSPPYRTGRNEKLFF. The CDR3, as DNA: TGTGCCAGCAGCTCCCCACCTTACCGGACAGGACGGAATGAAAAACTGTTTTTT.

This chain links TRBV18 with TRBJ1-2; 10 bases agree with TRBD1. Germline V lookup: CDR1 KGHSH, CDR2 LQKENI. The CDR3 has 15 residues. Unmatched junction bases numbered 2, after V lost 2 bases and J lost 2 bases. The CDR3 bases are TGTGCCAGCTCACCAGGGACAGGGGAAAACTATGGCTACACCTTC. This gives the protein CASSPGTGENYGYTF.

J is TRBJ2-4 and V is TRBV29-1; 9 bases are a match to TRBD2. V shed 8 bases, J shed 4 bases, and the junction held 9 bases outside the gene matches. The CDR3 spans 14 residues. The germline CDR1 and CDR2 sequences are SQVTM and ANQGSEA. For the CDR3, the DNA is TGCAGCCCGACTAGCGGAACAGGAAAAAACATTCAGTACTTC. Amino acid sequence: CSPTSGTGKNIQYF.

J is TRBJ1-3 and V is TRBV27; D gene uncertain. This CDR3 has 13 residues. Germline V gene data show CDR1 as MNHEY and CDR2 as SMNVEV (reference sequence). The germline V and J ends were trimmed by 6 bases and 0 bases, with 6 bases remaining between them. CDR3 region: CASRPSSGNTIYF. The CDR3 region has the DNA TGTGCCAGCAGGCCGAGCTCTGGAAACACCATATATTTT.

This clone has more than one count but fewer than ten. V and J are TRBV28 and TRBJ1-2, with 8 bases fitting TRBD1. The V and J ends lost 2 bases and 4 bases, in that order; junction bases with no gene match: 6. The CDR3 runs 15 residues. Looked up from germline, CDR1 is MDHEN and CDR2 is SYDVKM. CDR3 DNA sequence: TGTGCCAGCAGTTTAGGGGACAGGACTTCCTATGGCTACACCTTC. It specifies CASSLGDRTSYGYTF.

The rearrangement uses TRBV28 and TRBJ2-3, with 7 bases aligning to TRBD1. From germline, CDR1 is MDHEN and CDR2 SYDVKM. CDR3 length: 16 amino acids. J lost 5 bases, V lost 4 bases, and 12 bases had no gene match. Here the CDR3 DNA reads TGTGCCAGCAGTTCCCCAGATACAGGGGCGGAAGATACGCAGTATTTT. The encoded protein is CASSSPDTGAEDTQYF.

This clone appeared once. The V and J genes are TRBV28 and TRBJ2-6, with D perhaps TRBD1 (5 bases). V dropped 7 bases and J dropped 0 bases, with 13 bases sitting between them. CDR1 is MDHEN and CDR2 is SYDVKM in the germline V gene. This CDR3 spans 16 amino acids. In nucleotides, the CDR3 is TGTGCCAGCACCCCACAGGCGAGCTCTGGGGCCAACGTCCTGACTTTC. It specifies CASTPQASSGANVLTF. Full variable domain (remainder filled in from reference TRBV28 and TRBJ2-6): DVKVTQSSRYLVKRTGEKVFLECVQDMDHENMFWYRQDPGLGLRLIYFSYDVKMKEKGDIPEGYSVSREKKERFSLILESASTNQTSMYLCASTPQASSGANVLTFGAGSRLTVL.